The 25 T cell receptor beta chains given below trace back to one sample, sequenced in a study of identical twins. One entry per CDR3 protein, called by TCRdb with MiXCR from the 5' RACE reads. The data hold some 760,000 distinct CDR3 sequences, with roughly 20% observed a single time. These sequences were also reported in another study, on T cells expressing NK-cell markers.

The sequenced sample was PBMCs. The receptors were sampled from a woman younger than 30 in good health.

This clonotype showed up just a few times. V is TRBV7-2 and J is TRBJ2-3, with D unresolved. Trimming took 1 base from V and 0 from J, leaving 8 bases between them. The length of the CDR3 is 15 residues. Per the germline V gene, CDR1 is SGHTA and CDR2 is FQGNSA. The CDR3 DNA reads as TGTGCCAGCAGCTTAGTCGGGTCTAGCACAGATACGCAGTATTTT. This encodes CASSLVGSSTDTQYF.

The rearrangement joins TRBV20-1 to TRBJ2-1; TRBD2 agrees at 8 bases. Germline-derived CDR1 and CDR2 are DFQATT and SNEGSKA (reference sequence). V shed 2 bases and J 9 bases; nucleotides not matched to a gene: 18. The CDR3 is 17 amino acids. The CDR3 sequence is CSARSARLATRDGEQFF. Written as DNA, the CDR3 is TGCAGTGCTAGATCGGCAAGACTAGCGACCAGGGATGGTGAGCAGTTCTTC.

The chain carries TRBV5-1 and TRBJ1-2; possible D gene TRBD1, 5 bases. Germline V gene sequence: CDR1 SGHRS, CDR2 YFSETQ. The CDR3 is 15 residues long. V was shortened by 6 bases and J by 6 bases, with 21 bases between the two germline ends. Here the CDR3 reads CASTFWPGEGNGYTF. The CDR3 nucleotides are TGCGCCAGCACCTTTTGGCCGGGGGAGGGGAATGGCTACACCTTC.

The chain links TRBV20-1 to TRBJ1-1, with a tentative D call TRBD1 (5 bases). V was pared by 5 bases and J by 1 base, with 11 bases between. The CDR3 has 13 amino acids. Germline V gives CDR1 DFQATT, CDR2 SNEGSKA (reference sequence). The CDR3 protein is CSAGDARNTEAFF. The CDR3 nucleotides are TGCAGTGCTGGGGACGCAAGGAACACTGAAGCTTTCTTT.

This clonotype was recorded many times. V usage is TRBV20-1 and J usage is TRBJ2-3; D may be TRBD2 (5 bases). The V gene's germline CDR1 is DFQATT and CDR2 SNEGSKA (reference sequence). Trimming took off 6 bases at V and 7 bases at J, with 14 bases between the two ends. This CDR3 region has 12 residues. CDR3 loop: CSAVPRANTQYF. CDR3 coding DNA: TGCAGTGCAGTCCCGAGGGCAAATACGCAGTATTTT.

This clonotype was counted between two and nine times. The V and J genes are TRBV5-5 and TRBJ1-1; the D is unclear. The V gene's germline CDR1 is SGHKS and CDR2 YYEKEE (reference sequence). The ends were cut back, 9 bases at V and 2 bases at J, with 14 bases in the middle. CDR3 size: 13 residues. Written as DNA, the CDR3 is TGTGCCATGGGCCCCGTCGACAACACTGAAGCTTTCTTT. It is translated as CAMGPVDNTEAFF.

The chain joins TRBV15 to TRBJ2-7, with TRBD2 identical over 8 bases. This CDR3 is built from 15 residues. V lost 0 bases to trimming and J lost 9 bases; unmatched junction nucleotides: 10. The germline gives CDR1 LNHNV, CDR2 YYDKDF (reference sequence). CDR3 sequence: CATSRELAGVRAQYF. Written as DNA, the CDR3 is TGTGCCACCAGCAGAGAGCTAGCGGGTGTAAGGGCGCAGTACTTC.

The chain employs TRBV7-2 and TRBJ2-3, with D perhaps matching TRBD1 (6 bases). Germline CDR1 is SGHTA and CDR2 is FQGNSA. Trimming shortened V by 6 bases and J by 4 bases, and 11 bases separated the two germline ends. The CDR3 contains 13 residues. In DNA form, the CDR3 reads TGTGCCAGCAGGTTTGGGGGCCCAGATACGCAGTATTTT. Translation: CASRFGGPDTQYF.

The chain is built from TRBV5-1 and TRBJ2-7, with no clear D. V was shortened by 3 bases and J by 1 base, with 8 bases between the two germline ends. Germline loops: CDR1 SGHRS, CDR2 YFSETQ. This CDR3 has 13 residues. The CDR3 loop reads CASSSLGSYEQYF. DNA for the CDR3: TGCGCCAGCAGCTCCCTCGGATCCTACGAGCAGTACTTC.

This chain joins TRBV6-1 and TRBJ2-3, with TRBD1 identical over 7 bases. Losses at the gene ends were 2 bases for V and 9 bases for J; bases not matched to a gene: 8. Germline assignment: CDR1 MNHNS and CDR2 SASEGT. This CDR3 region has 14 residues. As DNA, the CDR3 is TGTGCCAGCAGTGAAAGGGGGCGGGCGTCAACGCAGTATTTT. This codes for CASSERGRASTQYF.

This chain joins TRBV11-2 and TRBJ2-1, with 8 bases aligning to TRBD1. The germline CDR1 and CDR2 sequences are SGHAT and FQNNGV. V trimming: 1 base; J trimming: 14 bases; junction bases outside the gene matches: 7. The CDR3 has 13 residues. In DNA form, the CDR3 reads TGTGCCAGCAGCTTAGTTCGACAGGGGTCGGAGTTCTTC. Translation gives CASSLVRQGSEFF.

This clonotype turned up a few times. The CDR3 DNA reads as TGTGCCAGCAGCTTAGGAGGGTTTCAAGGAGCTTTCTTT. The encoded protein is CASSLGGFQGAFF. V gene TRBV7-9 combines with J gene TRBJ1-1, with D unclear. The CDR3 is made up of 13 amino acids. CDR1 SEHNR and CDR2 FQNEAQ come from the germline V gene (reference sequence). Trimming took 1 base from V and 10 from J, leaving 13 bases between them.

This clonotype showed up just a few times. This rearrangement joins TRBV29-1 to TRBJ2-7, with D tentatively TRBD1 (7 bases). Germline V gene sequence: CDR1 SQVTM, CDR2 ANQGSEA. V lost 4 bases and J lost 6, with 19 bases in between. CDR3 length: 14 residues. The CDR3 nucleotides are TGCAGCGTTGGCCGGCGGGACAGTAGGTTCGAGCAGTACTTC. Translation: CSVGRRDSRFEQYF.

A single count supports this clonotype. The chain is built from TRBV12-3 or TRBV12-4 and TRBJ2-7; D remains ambiguous. V was pared by 1 base and J by 0 bases, with 13 bases between. This CDR3 has 16 amino acids. The CDR3: CASSLVGGGSSYEQYF. CDR3 coding DNA: TGTGCCAGCAGTTTAGTCGGCGGCGGAAGCTCCTACGAGCAGTACTTC.

This clonotype was counted ten times or more. This rearrangement joins TRBV5-1 to TRBJ2-7; tentative D call: TRBD2 (5 bases). CDR1 is SGHRS and CDR2 is YFSETQ in the germline V gene. Trimming took 0 bases from V and 7 from J, leaving 14 bases between them. CDR3 length: 14 residues. For the CDR3, the DNA is TGCGCCAGCAGCTTGGATCCGGGAAGGGATGAGCAGTACTTC. Amino acid sequence: CASSLDPGRDEQYF.

The rearrangement uses TRBV7-9 and TRBJ1-6; possible D gene TRBD1, 6 bases. CDR3 length: 15 residues. Trimming left V 5 bases short and J 4 bases short, with 12 bases between. Germline V gene data show CDR1 as SEHNR and CDR2 as FQNEAQ (reference sequence). In DNA, the CDR3 is TGTGCCAGCAGCCTGAACAGGGATTATAATTCACCCCTCCACTTT. As protein: CASSLNRDYNSPLHF.

This clonotype was picked up a small number of times. This chain links TRBV11-2 with TRBJ2-2, with D unclear. The V end was cut by 5 bases, the J end by 4 bases, with 11 bases between. CDR3 length equals 14 residues. Germline assignment: CDR1 SGHAT and CDR2 FQNNGV. Here the CDR3 reads CASSQDRPTGELFF. The CDR3 DNA reads TGTGCCAGCAGCCAAGACCGCCCCACCGGGGAGCTGTTTTTT.

This clonotype was counted between two and nine times. The chain carries TRBV20-1 and TRBJ2-1, with TRBD2 identical over 12 bases. Germline V gene lookup returns CDR1 DFQATT and CDR2 SNEGSKA (reference sequence). Trimming removed 2 bases from V and 8 bases from J; junction bases left unmatched: 7. The CDR3 has 15 amino acids. This chain's CDR3 is CSARRRLAGDDEQFF. The CDR3 nucleotides read TGCAGTGCTAGACGCCGACTAGCGGGAGATGATGAGCAGTTCTTC.

The chain links TRBV5-1 to TRBJ2-1; D uncertain. The CDR3 totals 13 residues. Trimming removed 4 bases from V and 5 bases from J, with 10 bases in between. Germline V gene lookup returns CDR1 SGHRS and CDR2 YFSETQ. Here the CDR3 reads CASSGTSNNEQFF. In DNA form, the CDR3 reads TGCGCCAGCAGCGGAACGTCGAACAATGAGCAGTTCTTC.

This clonotype has just a few counts. The V call is TRBV5-1, the J call TRBJ2-7, with D unresolved. The CDR3 is made up of 11 amino acids. Trimming removed 3 bases at V and 7 bases at J, with 8 bases between. Germline CDR1 is SGHRS and CDR2 is YFSETQ. For the CDR3, the DNA is TGCGCCAGCAGCTCGGGTTGGGAGCAGTACTTC. Its translation: CASSSGWEQYF. Full variable domain (missing parts from reference TRBV5-1 and TRBJ2-7): KAGVTQTPRYLIKTRGQQVTLSCSPISGHRSVSWYQQTPGQGLQFLFEYFSETQRNKGNFPGRFSGRQFSNSRSEMNVSTLELGDSALYLCASSSGWEQYFGPGTRLTVT.

This clonotype was picked up a small number of times. The V call is TRBV12-3 or TRBV12-4, the J call TRBJ2-7; TRBD2 might be the D (5 bases). This CDR3 is 11 amino acids long. Trimming stripped 8 bases from V and 7 bases from J, with 12 bases between. The CDR3 spells CASRLTGEQYF. In DNA form, the CDR3 reads TGTGCCAGCCGACTTACGGGAGAGCAGTACTTC.

This clonotype has more than one count but fewer than ten. CDR3 sequence: CSALPDISFTKNIQYF. The CDR3 coding sequence is TGCAGTGCTCTCCCGGATATCTCCTTCACCAAAAACATTCAGTACTTC. The chain is built from TRBV20-1 and TRBJ2-4; no firm D call. Between the trimmed V and J ends, which lost 5 bases and 2 bases, there was a span of 19 bases. CDR3 length: 16 amino acids. The germline CDR1 and CDR2 sequences are DFQATT and SNEGSKA (reference sequence).

The V and J genes are TRBV4-3 and TRBJ2-7; D remains unclear. V lost 4 bases to trimming and J lost 3 bases, with 19 bases between them. Germline lookup yields CDR1 LGHNA and CDR2 YSLEER. This CDR3 is 16 amino acids long. In nucleotides, the CDR3 is TGCGCCAGCAGCCTAAGTTCCGGACGCCGTTACTACGAGCAGTACTTC. Protein: CASSLSSGRRYYEQYF.

This clonotype was seen more than once but under ten times. This rearrangement joins TRBV29-1 to TRBJ2-3; D unclear. Germline loops: CDR1 SQVTM, CDR2 ANQGSEA. This CDR3 comprises 14 residues. The germline V and J ends were trimmed by 3 bases and 6 bases, with 16 bases remaining between them. CDR3 amino acids: CSVERYQTQDTQYF. The CDR3 DNA reads TGCAGCGTTGAGAGGTATCAGACGCAGGATACGCAGTATTTT.

This clonotype was counted ten times or more. The chain uses TRBV12-3 or TRBV12-4 and TRBJ2-2, with 9 bases matching TRBD1. The CDR3 totals 15 residues. The V and J ends lost 1 base and 4 bases, in that order; junction bases with no gene match: 1. Written as DNA, the CDR3 is TGTGCCAGCAGTTTAGGACAGGGGGGCACCGGGGAGCTGTTTTTT. Its translation: CASSLGQGGTGELFF.